These 3 T cell receptor beta chains came from one sample sequenced in a study of T cells in Graves' hyperthyroidism and ophthalmopathy. Amplification of TCR beta CDR3 regions used RNA as the template. Using the HTBI primer set, a first-round RT-PCR was run on the TCR CDR3. TCRdb called the multiplex PCR reads again in MiXCR, with one record for every CDR3 protein. The sample yields over 300,000 distinct CDR3 sequences, roughly 13% seen once. Source material: blood. The receptor source for this set is a woman between 55 and 75 years old with Graves' hyperthyroidism.

V and J are TRBV20-1 and TRBJ2-1; 16 bases line up with TRBD2. V gave up 5 bases and J gave up 8 bases; unmatched junction bases: 3. Germline loops: CDR1 DFQATT, CDR2 SNEGSKA (reference sequence). CDR3 length: 14 residues. The chain's CDR3 is CSAGTSGRVDEQFF. CDR3 in DNA: TGCAGTGCTGGGACTAGCGGGAGGGTTGATGAGCAGTTCTTC.

The chain joins TRBV7-9 to TRBJ2-1; no firm D call. CDR1 and CDR2 (germline): SEHNR, FQNEAQ (reference sequence). The CDR3 is made up of 15 amino acids. V was clipped by 4 bases and J by 8 bases, with 18 bases between them. CDR3 nucleotides: TGTGCCAGCAGCTCAGACCGAGCTTCGATCGATGAGCAGTTCTTC. Translation: CASSSDRASIDEQFF.

This clonotype was picked up many times. The rearrangement links TRBV7-8 to TRBJ2-1; 9 nucleotides align to TRBD1. Per the germline V gene, CDR1 is SGHVS and CDR2 is FQNEAQ. The CDR3 totals 15 residues. The V and J ends lost 4 bases and 7 bases, in that order; junction bases with no gene match: 8. DNA for the CDR3: TGTGCCAGCAGCTCACTTCTCGGACAGGGGAATGAGCAGTTCTTC. Translation gives CASSSLLGQGNEQFF.